A single T cell receptor (beta chain) is shown here with its context. Its antigen is unknown. The sample comes from a study of shared clonotypes between healthy human individuals. Naive CD8 populations comprised CD45RO-negative cells positively selected for CCR7, excluding terminally differentiated effector memory CD45RA+ cells. The germline V gene has CDR1 MNHEY and CDR2 SMNVEV (reference sequence). Trimming took off 3 bases at V and 6 bases at J, with 18 bases between the two ends. There are 15 residues in the CDR3. Replicate PCRs from sorted subsets contained approximately 190 ng DNA, which is around 29,000 T cell genomes. Repertoires were generated with immunoSEQ multiplex PCR, while TCRdb's copy carries only in-frame clones and drops some. The sample contains 1.5 million to 2.5 million clones, around 96% of which appear only once. Whole-study findings and limits: Memory subsets had estimated richness that was generally smaller than that of naive subsets.

Material: naive CD8+ T cells sorted from blood. The receptor's source is a man aged 18 to 30 in good health. The chain carries TRBV27 and TRBJ2-7; D remains ambiguous. This CDR3 reads CASSLSPKLSSEQYF. The CDR3 DNA is TGTGCCAGCAGTTTGTCTCCTAAACTATCATCCGAGCAGTACTTC.